This record covers a single T cell receptor (beta chain). Libraries were prepared by immunoSEQ multiplex PCR; TCRdb keeps only in-frame clonotypes and omits some of them. The table includes around 60,000 clones, 85% to 95% detected once. The data are from a study of technical replicates of blood from a few donors. The sample taken for sequencing was PBMCs. This TCR was sampled from a human donor in good health. Some clones in this sample may be carry-over from other donors' samples.

The CDR3 DNA follows: TGTGCCAGCAGCGTAGGGGTAGGGGGCGCCTCTGGAAACACCATATATTTT. Its protein product is CASSVGVGGASGNTIYF. The rearrangement uses TRBV9 and TRBJ1-3; 7 bases line up with TRBD1. This CDR3 region has 17 residues. Germline lookup yields CDR1 SGDLS and CDR2 YYNGEE. The V and J ends lost 0 bases and 0 bases, in that order; junction bases with no gene match: 6.